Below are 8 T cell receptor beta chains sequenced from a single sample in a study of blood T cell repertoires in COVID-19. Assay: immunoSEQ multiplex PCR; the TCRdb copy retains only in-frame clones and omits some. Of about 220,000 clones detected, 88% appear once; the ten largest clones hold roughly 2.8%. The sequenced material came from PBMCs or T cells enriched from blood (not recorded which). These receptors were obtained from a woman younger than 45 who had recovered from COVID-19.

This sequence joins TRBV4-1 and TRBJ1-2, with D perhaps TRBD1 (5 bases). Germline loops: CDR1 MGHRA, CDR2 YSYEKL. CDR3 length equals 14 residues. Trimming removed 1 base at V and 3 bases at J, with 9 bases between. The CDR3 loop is CASSQGRGDYGYTF. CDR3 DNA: TGCGCCAGCAGCCAAGGGCGGGGCGACTATGGCTACACCTTC.

CDR3 nucleotide sequence: TGTGCCAGCAGTGAACCCGGTCGCGGCCCCCAGCATTTT. It specifies CASSEPGRGPQHF. The chain recombines TRBV25-1 with TRBJ1-5; unclear D gene. Trimming removed 2 bases from V and 10 bases from J, with 12 bases in between. CDR1 is MGHDK and CDR2 is SYGVNS in the germline V gene. There are 13 residues in the CDR3.

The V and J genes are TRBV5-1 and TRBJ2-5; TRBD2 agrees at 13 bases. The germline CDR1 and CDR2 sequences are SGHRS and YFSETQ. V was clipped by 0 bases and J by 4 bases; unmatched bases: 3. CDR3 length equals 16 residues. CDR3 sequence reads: CASSLGGTSGVETQYF. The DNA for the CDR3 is TGCGCCAGCAGCTTGGGAGGGACTAGCGGGGTAGAGACCCAGTACTTC.

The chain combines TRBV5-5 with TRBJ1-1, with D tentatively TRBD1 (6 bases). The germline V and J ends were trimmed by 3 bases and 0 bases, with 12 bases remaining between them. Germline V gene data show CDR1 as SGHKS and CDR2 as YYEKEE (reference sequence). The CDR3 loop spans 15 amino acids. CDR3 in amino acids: CASSSEQGVNTEAFF. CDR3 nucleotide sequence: TGTGCCAGCAGCTCCGAACAGGGAGTGAACACTGAAGCTTTCTTT. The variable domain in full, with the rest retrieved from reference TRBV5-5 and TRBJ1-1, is DAGVTQSPTHLIKTRGQQVTLRCSPISGHKSVSWYQQVLGQGPQFIFQYYEKEERGRGNFPDRFSARQFPNYSSELNVNALLLGDSALYLCASSSEQGVNTEAFFGQGTRLTVV.

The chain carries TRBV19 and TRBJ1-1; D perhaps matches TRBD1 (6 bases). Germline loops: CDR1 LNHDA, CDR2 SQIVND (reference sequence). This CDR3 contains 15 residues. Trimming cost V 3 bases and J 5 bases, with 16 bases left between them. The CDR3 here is CASSIPPTGLTEAFF. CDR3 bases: TGTGCCAGTAGTATCCCTCCCACAGGGTTAACTGAAGCTTTCTTT.

This chain's CDR3 is CASSLDSTSTDTQYF. The DNA for the CDR3 is TGTGCCAGCAGCTTGGACAGTACTAGCACAGATACGCAGTATTTT. This chain joins TRBV5-5 and TRBJ2-3; D is unresolved. In germline, CDR1 is SGHKS, CDR2 YYEKEE (reference sequence). The germline V and J ends were trimmed by 0 bases and 0 bases, with 8 bases remaining between them. CDR3 length: 15 residues.

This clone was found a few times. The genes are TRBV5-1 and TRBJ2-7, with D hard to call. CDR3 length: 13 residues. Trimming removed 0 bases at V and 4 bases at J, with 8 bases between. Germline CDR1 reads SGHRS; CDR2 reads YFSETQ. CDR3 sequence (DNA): TGCGCCAGCAGCTTGGACAGCCAGTACGAGCAGTACTTC. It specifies CASSLDSQYEQYF.

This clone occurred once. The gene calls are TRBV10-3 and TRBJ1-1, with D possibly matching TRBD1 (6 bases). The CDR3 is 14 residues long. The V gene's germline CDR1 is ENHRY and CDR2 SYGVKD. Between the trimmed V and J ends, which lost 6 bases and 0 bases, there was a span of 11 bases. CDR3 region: CAISRQVMNTEAFF. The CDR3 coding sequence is TGTGCCATCAGCAGACAGGTAATGAACACTGAAGCTTTCTTT.